This TCR beta chain was sequenced during a study of blood T cell repertoires in COVID-19. Across the whole study: Nucleic acid was either cDNA or gDNA, and it came from T cells, B-cell-depleted T cells, or PBMCs.

Germline V lookup: CDR1 PRHDT, CDR2 FYEKMQ (reference sequence). Trimming shortened V by 2 bases and J by 1 base, and 11 bases separated the two germline ends. CDR3 length equals 15 residues. In the source study's methods: Researchers report that nucleated cell counts were estimated from reference gene primer amplification. The method was immunoSEQ multiplex PCR; TCRdb's version includes in-frame clones alone and lacks a portion of them. V, J and clone size derive from that table, while D and trimming were established from the DNA sequence. In the table there are 70,000 to 100,000 clones, 70% to 90% of which are singletons.

The sequenced material came from peripheral blood. The V and J genes are TRBV13 and TRBJ1-2; perhaps TRBD1 as D (5 bases). The TCR sequence derives from a woman older than 75 with acute or convalescent COVID-19. The CDR3 sequence: CASSLNAGRNYGYTF. In DNA, the CDR3 is TGTGCCAGCAGCTTAAATGCAGGGCGTAACTATGGCTACACCTTC.